The 27 T cell receptor beta chains below come from one sample, sequenced in a study of T cell responses to AZD1222 COVID-19 vaccine. Clones were read by immunoSEQ multiplex PCR, and TCRdb kept only the in-frame ones, dropping some. This sample carries 120,000 or so clones, 80% to 95% of them seen once, and the ten largest clones take over 4%. The specimen was peripheral blood, collected 28 days after the second dose of the MenACWY control vaccine. The receptor set was obtained from an adult who received the MenACWY meningococcal vaccine as a control.

This clone was seen a handful of times. This chain joins TRBV18 and TRBJ2-1, with 8 bases that match TRBD2. The CDR3 is 12 amino acids. Germline lookup yields CDR1 KGHSH and CDR2 LQKENI. The V segment lost 2 bases and the J segment 15 bases; nucleotides outside the gene matches: 6. The CDR3 nucleotides read TGTGCCAGCTCACCAAAGCGGGAGTTCGGGTTCTTC. Protein product: CASSPKREFGFF.

The J gene is TRBJ1-3, the V gene TRBV6-5, with D maybe TRBD1 (5 bases). Trimming shortened V by 6 bases and J by 8 bases, and 14 bases separated the two germline ends. Germline CDR1 is MNHEY and CDR2 is SVGAGI. CDR3 length: 13 amino acids. The CDR3 here is CASRGVQKHTIYF. The CDR3 DNA reads TGTGCCAGCAGAGGGGTTCAAAAACACACCATATATTTT.

V gene TRBV24-1 combines with J gene TRBJ1-5; 10 positions agree with TRBD1. CDR1 is KGHDR, CDR2 SFDVKD, per germline. The CDR3 contains 15 residues. J was trimmed by 5 bases and V by 4 bases; bases with no gene match: 4. DNA of the CDR3: TGTGCCACCAGTGACCCCGGGACAGGGGATCAGCCCCAGCATTTT. As protein: CATSDPGTGDQPQHF.

The rearrangement uses TRBV18 and TRBJ1-1; D unclear. Between the trimmed V and J ends, which lost 6 bases and 8 bases, there was a span of 19 bases. Germline lookup yields CDR1 KGHSH and CDR2 LQKENI. This CDR3 region has 14 residues. The CDR3 loop reads CASSRIQPNPEAFF. Here the CDR3 DNA reads TGTGCCAGCTCGCGAATTCAGCCAAACCCAGAAGCTTTCTTT. Full variable domain (rest looked up from reference TRBV18 and TRBJ1-1): NAGVMQNPRHLVRRRGQEARLRCSPMKGHSHVYWYRQLPEEGLKFMVYLQKENIIDESGMPKERFSAEFPKEGPSILRIQQVVRGDSAAYFCASSRIQPNPEAFFGQGTRLTVV.

The chain joins TRBV2 to TRBJ1-5; D call uncertain. Germline V gives CDR1 SNHLY, CDR2 FYNNEI. The CDR3 covers 17 residues. The ends were cut back, 7 bases at V and 5 bases at J, with 24 bases in the middle. The CDR3: CASTGSNRRDRYQPQHF. The CDR3 DNA follows: TGTGCCAGCACCGGTAGCAATCGAAGAGACCGCTATCAGCCCCAGCATTTT. The complete variable domain, with remaining parts taken from reference TRBV2 and TRBJ1-5, reads EPEVTQTPSHQVTQMGQEVILRCVPISNHLYFYWYRQILGQKVEFLVSFYNNEISEKSEIFDDQFSVERPDGSNFTLKIRSTKLEDSAMYFCASTGSNRRDRYQPQHFGDGTRLSIL.

The V call is TRBV6-5, the J call TRBJ2-7; D tentatively fits TRBD1 or TRBD2 (5 bases each). The V and J ends lost 10 bases and 0 bases respectively, with 10 bases between them. The CDR3 is made up of 12 amino acids. The V gene's germline CDR1 is MNHEY and CDR2 SVGAGI. This CDR3 reads CAIGTGSYEQYF. The CDR3 DNA reads as TGTGCCATTGGGACGGGCTCCTACGAGCAGTACTTC.

This chain connects TRBV28 to TRBJ1-6, with TRBD1 as a possible D gene (5 bases). The length of the CDR3 is 16 residues. Trimming stripped 6 bases from V and 0 bases from J, with 12 bases between. CDR1 is MDHEN and CDR2 is SYDVKM in the germline V gene. The chain's CDR3 is CASSAGGDSYNSPLHF. CDR3 coding DNA: TGTGCCAGCAGCGCGGGGGGGGACTCCTATAATTCACCCCTCCACTTT. Using reference TRBV28 and TRBJ1-6 for the parts outside the CDR3, the full variable domain is DVKVTQSSRYLVKRTGEKVFLECVQDMDHENMFWYRQDPGLGLRLIYFSYDVKMKEKGDIPEGYSVSREKKERFSLILESASTNQTSMYLCASSAGGDSYNSPLHFGNGTRLTVT.

The J gene is TRBJ2-4, the V gene TRBV4-1; 13 bases align to TRBD2. In germline, CDR1 is MGHRA, CDR2 YSYEKL. With V trimmed by 3 bases and J by 1 base, 3 bases remained unmatched. CDR3 length equals 17 residues. The CDR3, as DNA: TGCGCCAGCAGCCACGGACTAGCGGGAGATGCCAAAAACATTCAGTACTTC. Residues: CASSHGLAGDAKNIQYF.

CDR3 coding DNA: TGCGCCAGCAGCTTGGGGCCGGGGACAGGGGGTTACAATGAGCAGTTCTTC. It is translated as CASSLGPGTGGYNEQFF. V is TRBV5-1 and J is TRBJ2-1; 11 bases line up with TRBD1. Germline CDR1 reads SGHRS; CDR2 reads YFSETQ. V lost 0 bases and J lost 4; bases outside the gene matches: 6. CDR3 length: 17 residues.

The rearrangement links TRBV3-1 (or the pseudogene TRBV3-2) to TRBJ2-2; D is possibly TRBD2 (7 bases). Germline loops: CDR1 LGHDT, CDR2 YNNKEL (reference sequence). This CDR3 comprises 16 residues. Trimming removed 0 bases at V and 4 bases at J, with 12 bases between. The CDR3 loop reads CASSQEGAGVTGELFF. The CDR3 DNA is TGTGCCAGCAGCCAAGAGGGGGCGGGAGTCACCGGGGAGCTGTTTTTT.

V gene TRBV6-4 combines with J gene TRBJ1-6; maybe TRBD1 (5 bases). Germline V gives CDR1 MRHNA, CDR2 SNTAGT. The germline V and J ends were trimmed by 6 bases and 9 bases, with 15 bases remaining between them. The CDR3 loop spans 14 amino acids. The CDR3 DNA reads TGTGCCAGCAGCCAGGGTAGGGGAGGTTCACCCCTCCACTTT. It yields the protein CASSQGRGGSPLHF.

The chain has TRBV21-1 and TRBJ1-6. TRBV21-1 is shown as a pseudogene. This CDR3 has 12 residues. The CDR3 region has the DNA TGTGCCAGCAGCTGGCCCGGGTCCCCCCTCCACTTT. As protein: CASSWPGSPLHF.

In DNA form, the CDR3 reads TGTGCCAGCAGTTCTTTATTAGGCCAGGATAATGAAAAACTGTTTTTT. Translation: CASSSLLGQDNEKLFF. The chain employs TRBV28 and TRBJ1-4; D call uncertain. CDR1 is MDHEN, CDR2 SYDVKM, per germline. The CDR3 loop spans 16 amino acids. V gave up 4 bases and J gave up 4 bases, with 16 bases separating them.

This chain uses TRBV4-2 with TRBJ1-2; 7 bases match TRBD1. The CDR3 loop spans 17 amino acids. V trimming: 2 bases; J trimming: 0 bases; junction bases outside the gene matches: 9. The germline CDR1 and CDR2 sequences are LGHNA and YNFKEQ. CDR3 in amino acids: CASSQSPGTDANYGYTF. Written as DNA, the CDR3 is TGTGCCAGCAGCCAATCCCCCGGGACAGATGCTAACTATGGCTACACCTTC.

The chain carries TRBV27 and TRBJ2-7, with a tentative D call TRBD2 (7 bases). Trimming pared 2 bases from V and 1 base from J, leaving 18 bases between. This CDR3 spans 17 amino acids. Germline values: CDR1 MNHEY, CDR2 SMNVEV (reference sequence). DNA for the CDR3: TGTGCCAGCAGTTTACGTATGGGGGGGCGGGGATCCTACGAGCAGTACGTC. This translates into CASSLRMGGRGSYEQYV.

The chain employs TRBV27 and TRBJ2-5, with 11 bases identical to TRBD2. Trimming at V came to 5 bases and at J to 0 bases, leaving 5 bases not matched to a gene. The CDR3 is 16 residues long. Germline loops: CDR1 MNHEY, CDR2 SMNVEV (reference sequence). The CDR3 is CASSRGLAENQETQYF. CDR3 nucleotide sequence: TGTGCCAGCAGTCGGGGACTAGCGGAGAACCAAGAGACCCAGTACTTC.

This chain joins TRBV7-2 and TRBJ2-2; D may be TRBD1 (5 bases). Trimming cost V 5 bases and J 4 bases, with 17 bases left between them. The V gene's germline CDR1 is SGHTA and CDR2 FQGNSA. This CDR3 spans 16 amino acids. DNA of the CDR3: TGTGCCAGCAGCCCACGACGCCGTCAGGGCACCGGGGAGCTGTTTTTT. It yields the protein CASSPRRRQGTGELFF.

V gene TRBV6-2 or TRBV6-3 combines with J gene TRBJ1-1; no firm D call. The germline gives CDR1 MNHEY, CDR2 SVGEGT. V lost 5 bases and J 4 bases, leaving 17 bases between the germline ends. The CDR3 is 15 amino acids. As DNA, the CDR3 is TGTGCCAGCAGTAAAAGGACTGCGTATTTCACTGAAGCTTTCTTT. Amino acid sequence: CASSKRTAYFTEAFF.

The chain uses TRBV4-2 and TRBJ1-2, with 12 nucleotides matching TRBD1. J was trimmed by 7 bases and V by 3 bases; bases with no gene match: 9. In germline, CDR1 is LGHNA, CDR2 YNFKEQ. This CDR3 contains 16 residues. CDR3 nucleotides: TGTGCCAGCAGCCATAAACCGGGACAGGGGGCTGCTGGCTACACCTTC. This codes for CASSHKPGQGAAGYTF.

The chain combines TRBV28 with TRBJ1-1; 8 bases agree with TRBD1. The CDR3 runs to 14 residues. V was pared by 2 bases and J by 11 bases, with 10 bases of the junction left unmatched. Germline loops: CDR1 MDHEN, CDR2 SYDVKM. The CDR3 sequence: CASSLPPGQGPAFF. The CDR3 DNA reads as TGTGCCAGCAGTTTACCTCCCGGACAGGGACCGGCTTTCTTT.

The chain employs TRBV9 and TRBJ1-2; D is possibly TRBD1 (5 bases). Germline-derived CDR1 and CDR2 are SGDLS and YYNGEE. V dropped 4 bases and J dropped 3 bases, with 13 bases sitting between them. The CDR3 extends over 14 amino acids. The DNA of the CDR3 is TGTGCCAGCAGCCCCCGGGGGAAGGACTATGGCTACACCTTC. Translated, it gives CASSPRGKDYGYTF.

V usage is TRBV10-1 and J usage is TRBJ2-5, with D perhaps given as TRBD1 or TRBD2 (6 bases each). This CDR3 contains 16 residues. Germline lookup yields CDR1 WNHNN and CDR2 SYGVQD (reference sequence). With 6 bases removed from V and 1 base from J, the gap between germline ends came to 18 bases. The CDR3 nucleotides are TGCGCCAGCAGCGGGGGCGGATCGGGGGTCCAAGAGACCCAGTACTTC. This codes for CASSGGGSGVQETQYF.

This clone came up a few times. The chain has TRBV19 and TRBJ1-5, with 7 bases identical to TRBD1. The CDR3 spans 15 residues. Germline CDR1 reads LNHDA; CDR2 reads SQIVND (reference sequence). V gave up 6 bases and J gave up 0 bases; unmatched junction bases: 5. CDR3 sequence (DNA): TGTGCCAGTAGGGACAGGCCTAATAGCAATCAGCCCCAGCATTTT. It yields the protein CASRDRPNSNQPQHF. The variable domain in full, completed from reference TRBV19 and TRBJ1-5, reads DGGITQSPKYLFRKEGQNVTLSCEQNLNHDAMYWYRQDPGQGLRLIYYSQIVNDFQKGDIAEGYSVSREKKESFPLTVTSAQKNPTAFYLCASRDRPNSNQPQHFGDGTRLSIL.

The chain carries TRBV7-9 and TRBJ2-1; 7 bases match TRBD1. The CDR3 extends over 17 amino acids. Losses at the gene ends were 1 base for V and 7 bases for J; bases not matched to a gene: 13. In germline, CDR1 is SEHNR, CDR2 FQNEAQ (reference sequence). CDR3 DNA sequence: TGTGCCAGCAGCTTAGAGGACAGGTTTTTAATGGAGAATGAGCAGTTCTTC. Translating it yields CASSLEDRFLMENEQFF.

The J gene is TRBJ1-5, the V gene TRBV27; possibly TRBD1 for D (5 bases). V was clipped by 3 bases and J by 1 base, with 7 bases between them. Germline V lookup: CDR1 MNHEY, CDR2 SMNVEV (reference sequence). The CDR3 is 14 amino acids. CDR3 bases: TGTGCCAGCAGTTTCCAGGGAAGCAATCAGCCCCAGCATTTT. It codes for CASSFQGSNQPQHF.

This clone was seen a single time. V usage is TRBV13 and J usage is TRBJ2-5; TRBD1 is a possible D gene (5 bases). The length of the CDR3 is 15 residues. Germline-derived CDR1 and CDR2 are PRHDT and FYEKMQ (reference sequence). V was clipped by 5 bases and J by 7 bases, with 20 bases between them. The CDR3 loop is CASSEDSDTLTTQYF. For the CDR3, the DNA is TGTGCCAGCAGCGAAGACAGCGACACCTTGACGACCCAGTACTTC.

The chain combines TRBV7-5 with TRBJ1-6; TRBD1, the table's D call, lacks a check against the DNA. TRBV7-5 is a listed pseudogene. The CDR3 loop spans 19 amino acids. The CDR3 nucleotides read TGTGTCAGAAGCTCGGTCCCGGGACAGCGATATCGCTATAATTCACCCCTCCACTTT. Translated: CVRSSVPGQRYRYNSPLHF.